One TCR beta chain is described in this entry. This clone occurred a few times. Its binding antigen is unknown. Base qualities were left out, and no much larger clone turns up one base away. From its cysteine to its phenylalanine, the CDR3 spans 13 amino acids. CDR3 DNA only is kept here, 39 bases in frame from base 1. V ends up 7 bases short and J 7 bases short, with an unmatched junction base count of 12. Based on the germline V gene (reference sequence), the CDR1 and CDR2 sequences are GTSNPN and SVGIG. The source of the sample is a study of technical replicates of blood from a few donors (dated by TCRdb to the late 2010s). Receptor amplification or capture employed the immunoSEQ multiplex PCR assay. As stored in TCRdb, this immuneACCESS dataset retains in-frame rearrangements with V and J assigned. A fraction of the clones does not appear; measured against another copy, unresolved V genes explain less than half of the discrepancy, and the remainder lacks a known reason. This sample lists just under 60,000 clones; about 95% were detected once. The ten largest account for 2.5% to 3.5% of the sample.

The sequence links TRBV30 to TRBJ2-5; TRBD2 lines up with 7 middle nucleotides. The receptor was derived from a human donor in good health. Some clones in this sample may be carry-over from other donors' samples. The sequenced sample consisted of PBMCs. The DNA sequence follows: TGTGCCTCCCAAACTAGCCCGGGAGGGACCCAGTACTTC. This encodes CASQTSPGGTQYF.